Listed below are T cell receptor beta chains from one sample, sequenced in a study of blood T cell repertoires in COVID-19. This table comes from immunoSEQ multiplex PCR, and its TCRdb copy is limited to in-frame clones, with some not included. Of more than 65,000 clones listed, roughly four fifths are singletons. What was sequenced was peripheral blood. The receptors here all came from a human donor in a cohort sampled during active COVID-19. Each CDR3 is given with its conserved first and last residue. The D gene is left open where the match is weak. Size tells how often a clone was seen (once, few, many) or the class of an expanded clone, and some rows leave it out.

CDR3 DNA: TGTGCCAGCAGCAGTACAGGGGCCCAGTACTTC
CDR3 protein: CASSSTGAQYF
clone size: once
V gene: TRBV7-2
D gene: TRBD1
J gene: TRBJ2-5

CDR3 DNA: TGTGCCAGCAGCAAGCGGACGGGGGGGAACACTGAAGCTTTCTTT
CDR3 protein: CASSKRTGGNTEAFF
clone size: once
V gene: TRBV9
D gene: -
J gene: TRBJ1-1

CDR3 DNA: TGTGCCAGCAACAGCTTCTCTGGAAACACCATATATTTT
CDR3 protein: CASNSFSGNTIYF
clone size: -
V gene: TRBV12-3/TRBV12-4
D gene: -
J gene: TRBJ1-3

CDR3 DNA: TGTGCCAGCTCACCCGACATGAACACTGAAGCTTTCTTT
CDR3 protein: CASSPDMNTEAFF
clone size: few
V gene: TRBV18
D gene: -
J gene: TRBJ1-1

CDR3 DNA: TGTGCCAGCAGCTTAGCGGTGGGGAGTCCGCAGGAGACCCAGTACTTC
CDR3 protein: CASSLAVGSPQETQYF
clone size: -
V gene: TRBV7-2
D gene: -
J gene: TRBJ2-5

CDR3 DNA: TGTGCCAGCAGCCCCGCAGGGTACTATGGCTACACCTTC
CDR3 protein: CASSPAGYYGYTF
clone size: -
V gene: TRBV7-2
D gene: -
J gene: TRBJ1-2

CDR3 DNA: TGCGCCAGCAGCTTGGAGACAGGCACGTCCAGAAACACCATATATTTT
CDR3 protein: CASSLETGTSRNTIYF
clone size: once
V gene: TRBV5-1
D gene: -
J gene: TRBJ1-3

CDR3 DNA: TGCGCCAGCAGGAGACAGGGGCGTGACTATGGCTACACCTTC
CDR3 protein: CASRRQGRDYGYTF
clone size: -
V gene: TRBV5-1
D gene: TRBD1
J gene: TRBJ1-2

CDR3 DNA: TGTGCCAGTACCGACCTACAGGGGGCGCGGGCCATTCAGTACTTC
CDR3 protein: CASTDLQGARAIQYF
clone size: -
V gene: TRBV19
D gene: TRBD1
J gene: TRBJ2-4

CDR3 DNA: TGTGCCAGCAGCTTAGCGGCAGCCTACGAGCAGTACTTC
CDR3 protein: CASSLAAAYEQYF
clone size: -
V gene: TRBV7-9
D gene: -
J gene: TRBJ2-7

CDR3 DNA: TGTGCCAGCAGTCCCCCCCCTAGCCCAGGCGGCTATGGCTACACCTTC
CDR3 protein: CASSPPPSPGGYGYTF
clone size: once
V gene: TRBV27
D gene: -
J gene: TRBJ1-2

CDR3 DNA: TGTGCCAGTTCTTCATCGGACAGGGCCTACGAGCAGTACTTC
CDR3 protein: CASSSSDRAYEQYF
clone size: -
V gene: TRBV19
D gene: TRBD1
J gene: TRBJ2-7

CDR3 DNA: TGTGCCAGCAGCTTAGCTAGCGTGAACACCGGGGAGCTGTTTTTT
CDR3 protein: CASSLASVNTGELFF
clone size: -
V gene: TRBV7-9
D gene: -
J gene: TRBJ2-2

CDR3 DNA: TGTGCCAGCAATGGACAGGGGTCGTACGAGCAGTACTTC
CDR3 protein: CASNGQGSYEQYF
clone size: -
V gene: TRBV2
D gene: TRBD1
J gene: TRBJ2-7

CDR3 DNA: TGTGCCAGTAGTATAGAGGGCCGGCGTCTTTCCCGTCCGGACAGGGATCGGGGCTACACCTTC
CDR3 protein: CASSIEGRRLSRPDRDRGYTF
clone size: -
V gene: TRBV19
D gene: TRBD1
J gene: TRBJ1-2

CDR3 DNA: TGTGCCAGCACCAGACAGGGTTTCCACGAGCAGTACTTC
CDR3 protein: CASTRQGFHEQYF
clone size: -
V gene: TRBV27
D gene: TRBD1
J gene: TRBJ2-7

CDR3 DNA: TGTGCCAGCAGTTTAGTTCTGCAGCCCCAGCATTTT
CDR3 protein: CASSLVLQPQHF
clone size: -
V gene: TRBV12-3/TRBV12-4
D gene: -
J gene: TRBJ1-5

CDR3 DNA: TGTGCCAGTAGTACAACAGGGGGCAATCAGCCCCAGCATTTT
CDR3 protein: CASSTTGGNQPQHF
clone size: few
V gene: TRBV19
D gene: TRBD1
J gene: TRBJ1-5

CDR3 DNA: TGTGCCACCTCAACAGGGGGCGGCTACGAGCAGTACTTC
CDR3 protein: CATSTGGGYEQYF
clone size: -
V gene: TRBV19
D gene: TRBD1
J gene: TRBJ2-7

CDR3 DNA: TGCGCCAGCAGCCAAACAGGGTTGAACACTGAAGCTTTCTTT
CDR3 protein: CASSQTGLNTEAFF
clone size: -
V gene: TRBV4-1
D gene: -
J gene: TRBJ1-1

CDR3 DNA: TGTGCCAGTAGGCCGGGACAGGGGAACACTGAAGCTTTCTTT
CDR3 protein: CASRPGQGNTEAFF
clone size: -
V gene: TRBV19
D gene: TRBD1
J gene: TRBJ1-1

CDR3 DNA: TGTGCCAGCAGCCCAACAGGACTAGCGGCTTCGACCCAGTACTTC
CDR3 protein: CASSPTGLAASTQYF
clone size: -
V gene: TRBV7-3
D gene: TRBD2
J gene: TRBJ2-5

CDR3 DNA: TGCGCCAGCAGATCGACAGGGGCTCGAGACTATGGCTACACCTTC
CDR3 protein: CASRSTGARDYGYTF
clone size: -
V gene: TRBV5-1
D gene: TRBD1
J gene: TRBJ1-2

CDR3 DNA: TGTGCCAGCAGTGACATTTCAGCGGCTGAGCAGTTCTTC
CDR3 protein: CASSDISAAEQFF
clone size: -
V gene: TRBV4-2
D gene: -
J gene: TRBJ2-1

CDR3 DNA: TGTGCCAGCAGCCCTAGCGGGGATGGGGTTTTCGAGCAGTACTTC
CDR3 protein: CASSPSGDGVFEQYF
clone size: -
V gene: TRBV11-3
D gene: TRBD2
J gene: TRBJ2-7

CDR3 DNA: TGTGCCAGCAGCTCCAGGACGCTTGGGACTAGCGGGGGCAATGAGCAGTTCTTC
CDR3 protein: CASSSRTLGTSGGNEQFF
clone size: -
V gene: TRBV7-3
D gene: TRBD2
J gene: TRBJ2-1

CDR3 DNA: TGTGCCAGCAGCCCAGGGGGACAGGGGCCCTACGAGCAGTACTTC
CDR3 protein: CASSPGGQGPYEQYF
clone size: -
V gene: TRBV5-4
D gene: TRBD1
J gene: TRBJ2-7

CDR3 DNA: TGTGCCAGCAGCTCCACGGACAGGGGGGAAACTGAAGCTTTCTTT
CDR3 protein: CASSSTDRGETEAFF
clone size: -
V gene: TRBV11-3
D gene: TRBD1
J gene: TRBJ1-1

CDR3 DNA: TGTGCCAGCAGCGTAGAGGGACACCTTTATCAGCCCCAGCATTTT
CDR3 protein: CASSVEGHLYQPQHF
clone size: -
V gene: TRBV9
D gene: -
J gene: TRBJ1-5

CDR3 DNA: TGTGCCAGCAGCAAAGCGCTAATTGACAGGGGAGGTGCTTTCTTT
CDR3 protein: CASSKALIDRGGAFF
clone size: -
V gene: TRBV21-1
D gene: -
J gene: TRBJ1-1